Listed below are T cell receptor beta chains from one sample, sequenced in a study of cytomegalovirus exposure and HLA in healthy donors. Sequencing used immunoSEQ multiplex PCR; TCRdb keeps in-frame clones, though not all of them. The sample carries about 160,000 clones, more than 65% recorded once. The sequenced material came from PBMCs. The receptor source for this set is a man younger than 35 in good health and CMV-seropositive. Each CDR3 is given with its conserved first and last residue. A D gene is named only where the DNA matches it firmly.

v_call	j_call	d_call	cdr3_nt	cdr3_aa
TRBV30	TRBJ2-2	.	TGTGCGGGGACCTGGACAGCCACCGGGGAGCTGTTTTTT	CAGTWTATGELFF
TRBV6-6	TRBJ1-6	TRBD1	TGTGCCAGCAGTCACAGGGGCCGTAATTCACCCCTCCACTTT	CASSHRGRNSPLHF
TRBV29-1	TRBJ1-1	TRBD1	TGCAGCGTTGAAGAATCGGGACAGTTCACTGAAGCTTTCTTT	CSVEESGQFTEAFF
TRBV6-5	TRBJ1-1	.	TGTGCCAGCAGTTATGGGTTGGACAGACTGAACACTGAAGCTTTCTTT	CASSYGLDRLNTEAFF
TRBV29-1	TRBJ2-3	TRBD2	TGCAGCGTTGTCAAAAGCGGGGAGCGACAGTACACAGATACGCAGTATTTT	CSVVKSGERQYTDTQYF
TRBV27	TRBJ2-1	TRBD1	TGTGCCAGCAGTCCCGGGACAGGGGGATACAATGAGCAGTTCTTC	CASSPGTGGYNEQFF
TRBV2	TRBJ2-3	.	TGTGCCAGCAGTTCGGACTATCACTCTAGCACAGATACGCAGTATTTT	CASSSDYHSSTDTQYF
TRBV6-5	TRBJ1-1	TRBD1	TGTGCCAGCAGTTACTCGAGGACAGGGGAGAACACTGAAGCTTTCTTT	CASSYSRTGENTEAFF
TRBV19	TRBJ1-1	.	TGTGCCAGTAGGCCCAGATTCATTTTGGGGGGGGACACTGAAGCTTTCTTT	CASRPRFILGGDTEAFF
TRBV5-1	TRBJ1-1	TRBD1	TGCGCCAGCAGCTGGACAGGGGACACTGAAGCTTTCTTT	CASSWTGDTEAFF
TRBV5-4	TRBJ2-5	TRBD2	TGTGCCAGCAGCCGTTCTAGCGGACCTCAAGAGACCCAGTACTTC	CASSRSSGPQETQYF